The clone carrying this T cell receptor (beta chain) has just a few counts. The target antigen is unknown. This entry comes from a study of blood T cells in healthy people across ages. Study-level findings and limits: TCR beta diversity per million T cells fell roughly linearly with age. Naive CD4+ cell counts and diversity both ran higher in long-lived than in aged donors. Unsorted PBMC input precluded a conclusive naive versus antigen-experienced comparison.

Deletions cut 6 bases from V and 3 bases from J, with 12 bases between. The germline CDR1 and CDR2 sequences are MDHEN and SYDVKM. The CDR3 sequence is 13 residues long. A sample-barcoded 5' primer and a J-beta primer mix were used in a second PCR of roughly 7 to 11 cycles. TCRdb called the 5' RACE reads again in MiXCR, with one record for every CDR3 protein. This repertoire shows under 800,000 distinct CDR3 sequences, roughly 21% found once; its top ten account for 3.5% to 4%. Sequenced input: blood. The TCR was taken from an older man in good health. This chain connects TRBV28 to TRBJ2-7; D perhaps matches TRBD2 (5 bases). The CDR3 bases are TGTGCCAGCAGCCTCAGCGGCCGCTACGAGCAGTACTTC. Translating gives CASSLSGRYEQYF.